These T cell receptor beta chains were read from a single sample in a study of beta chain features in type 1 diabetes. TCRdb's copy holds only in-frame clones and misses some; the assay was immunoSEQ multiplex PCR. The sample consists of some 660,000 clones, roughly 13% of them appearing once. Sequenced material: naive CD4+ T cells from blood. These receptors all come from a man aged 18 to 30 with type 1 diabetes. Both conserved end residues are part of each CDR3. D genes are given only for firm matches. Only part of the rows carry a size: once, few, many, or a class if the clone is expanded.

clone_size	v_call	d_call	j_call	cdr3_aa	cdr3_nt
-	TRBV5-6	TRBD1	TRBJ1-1	CASSRYRGHGRQVNTEAFF	TGTGCCAGCAGCAGGTACAGGGGGCATGGACGGCAGGTGAACACTGAAGCTTTCTTT
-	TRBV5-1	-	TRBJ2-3	CASDLGRITDTQYF	TGCGCCAGCGACCTCGGGCGGATCACAGATACGCAGTATTTT
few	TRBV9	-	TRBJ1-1	CASSVTVNTEAFF	TGTGCCAGCAGCGTAACGGTGAACACTGAAGCTTTCTTT
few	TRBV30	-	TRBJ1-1	CAWSRGQISEAFF	TGTGCCTGGAGTCGAGGACAGATCTCTGAAGCTTTCTTT
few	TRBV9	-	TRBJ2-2	CASSVARGGGELFF	TGTGCCAGCAGCGTAGCCCGGGGCGGCGGGGAGCTGTTTTTT
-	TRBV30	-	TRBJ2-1	CAGEQGSYNEQFF	TGTGCCGGGGAACAGGGCTCCTACAATGAGCAGTTCTTC
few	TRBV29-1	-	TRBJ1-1	CSVEVRGRDTEAFF	TGCAGCGTTGAAGTACGGGGGCGGGACACTGAAGCTTTCTTT
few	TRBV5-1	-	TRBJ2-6	CASSLAARSTGANVLTF	TGCGCCAGCAGCTTGGCGGCCCGTTCGACTGGGGCCAACGTCCTGACTTTC
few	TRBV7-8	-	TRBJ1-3	CASSLDSGNTIYF	TGTGCCAGCAGCTTAGACTCTGGAAACACCATATATTTT
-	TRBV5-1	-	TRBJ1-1	CASSLQDLNTEAFF	TGCGCCAGCAGCTTGCAGGATCTGAACACTGAAGCTTTCTTT
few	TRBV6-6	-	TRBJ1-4	CASSYVVVDEKLFF	TGTGCCAGCAGTTACGTGGTGGTGGATGAAAAACTGTTTTTT
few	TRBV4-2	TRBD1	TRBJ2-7	CASSPAPGQGEYEQYF	TGTGCCAGCAGCCCGGCACCGGGACAGGGAGAATACGAGCAGTACTTC
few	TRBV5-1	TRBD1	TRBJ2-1	CASWGRWGQGASEQFF	TGCGCCAGCTGGGGCCGCTGGGGACAGGGGGCCAGTGAGCAGTTCTTC
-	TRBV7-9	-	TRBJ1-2	CASSLGFQDSYGYTF	TGTGCCAGCAGCTTAGGATTCCAGGATAGCTATGGCTACACCTTC
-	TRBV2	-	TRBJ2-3	CASSDGSGTDTQYF	TGTGCCAGCAGTGACGGCTCGGGCACAGATACGCAGTATTTT
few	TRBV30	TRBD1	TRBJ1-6	CAWSIQGANSPLHF	TGTGCCTGGAGTATTCAGGGGGCTAATTCACCCCTCCACTTT
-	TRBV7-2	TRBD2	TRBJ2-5	CASSLGGGSFAETQYF	TGTGCCAGCAGCTTAGGGGGCGGGAGCTTCGCGGAGACCCAGTACTTC